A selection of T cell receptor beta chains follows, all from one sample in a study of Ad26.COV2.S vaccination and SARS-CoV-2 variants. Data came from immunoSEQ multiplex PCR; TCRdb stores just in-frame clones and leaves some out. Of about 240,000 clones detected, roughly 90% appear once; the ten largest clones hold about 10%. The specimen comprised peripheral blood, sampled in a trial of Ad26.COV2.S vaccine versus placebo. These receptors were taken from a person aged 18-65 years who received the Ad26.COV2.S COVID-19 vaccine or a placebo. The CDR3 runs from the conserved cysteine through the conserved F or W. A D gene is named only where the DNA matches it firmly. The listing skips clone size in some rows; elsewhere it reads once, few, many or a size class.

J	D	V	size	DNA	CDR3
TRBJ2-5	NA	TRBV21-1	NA	TGTGCCAGCAGCAAAGCGTTTAAAGGGGACATTCAAGAGACCCAGTACTTC	CASSKAFKGDIQETQYF
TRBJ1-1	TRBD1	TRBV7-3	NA	TGTGCCAGCAGCACTGCCCAGGGGGCCGAAGCTTTCTTT	CASSTAQGAEAFF
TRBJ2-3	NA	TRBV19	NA	TGTGCCAGTAGTATAGGCACAGATACGCAGTATTTT	CASSIGTDTQYF
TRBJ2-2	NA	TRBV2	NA	TGTGCCAGCAGTGGGCTGGGCACGAACACCGGGGAGCTGTTTTTT	CASSGLGTNTGELFF
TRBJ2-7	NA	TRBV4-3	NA	TGCGCCAGCAGCCACGACGGGAGAGGGCCGTACGAGCAGTACTTC	CASSHDGRGPYEQYF
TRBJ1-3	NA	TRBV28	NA	TGTGCCAGCAGTTTGGGGGTCTATGGAAACACCATATATTTT	CASSLGVYGNTIYF
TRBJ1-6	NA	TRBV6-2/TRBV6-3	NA	TGTGCCAGCAGCCCGACGTCAGGATATTCACCCCTCCACTTT	CASSPTSGYSPLHF
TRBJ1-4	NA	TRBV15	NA	TGTGCCACCAGCAGAGATATAGGGCTTAGTGAAAAACTGTTTTTT	CATSRDIGLSEKLFF
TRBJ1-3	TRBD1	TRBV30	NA	TGTGCCTGGCGAGGACAGGGTCGTGGAAACACCATATATTTT	CAWRGQGRGNTIYF
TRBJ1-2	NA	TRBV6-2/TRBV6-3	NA	TGTGCCAGCAGTTACGTAGGTGATGGCTACACCTTC	CASSYVGDGYTF
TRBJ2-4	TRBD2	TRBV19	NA	TGTGCCAGTAGTACCCTTTCTAGCGGGCGAAAAAACATTCAGTACTTC	CASSTLSSGRKNIQYF
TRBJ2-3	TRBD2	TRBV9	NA	TGTGCCAGCAGCTTCCCAGCGGGGGGGCACGAAGATACGCAGTATTTT	CASSFPAGGHEDTQYF
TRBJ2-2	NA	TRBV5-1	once	TGCGCCAGCAGCTCTCCGGGGCTGGGGGTGGACACCGGGGAGCTGTTTTTT	CASSSPGLGVDTGELFF
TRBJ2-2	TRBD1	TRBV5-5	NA	TGTGCCAGCAGCTACGCCGGGACAGGGGGCACCGGGGAGCTGTTTTTT	CASSYAGTGGTGELFF
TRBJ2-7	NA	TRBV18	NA	TGTGCCAGCTCACCAAGTTTCGGCTCCTACGAGCAGTACTTC	CASSPSFGSYEQYF
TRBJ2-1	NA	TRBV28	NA	TGTGCCAGCGGCCCTTGGAATGAGCAGTTCTTC	CASGPWNEQFF
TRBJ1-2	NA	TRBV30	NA	TGTGCCTGGAGTGTTCCCGGGGCGACCTTGTATGGCTACACCTTC	CAWSVPGATLYGYTF
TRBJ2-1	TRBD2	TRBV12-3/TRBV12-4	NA	TGTGCCAGCAGAAAACTAGCGGATGAGCAGTTCTTC	CASRKLADEQFF
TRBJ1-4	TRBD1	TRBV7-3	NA	TGTGCCAGCAGCGCGCCTTTACCGGACAGGGTGAGAGAGGAAAAACTGTTTTTT	CASSAPLPDRVREEKLFF
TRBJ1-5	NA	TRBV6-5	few	TGTGCCAGCAGTATCTCGGGGGGCAATCAGCCCCAGCATTTT	CASSISGGNQPQHF
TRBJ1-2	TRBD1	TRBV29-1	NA	TGCAGCGTTGTAAGGACAGGGGACTATGGCTACACCTTC	CSVVRTGDYGYTF
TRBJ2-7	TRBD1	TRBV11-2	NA	TGTGCCAGCAGCCCGGCAGGGGGCGGTTCCTACGAGCAGTACTTC	CASSPAGGGSYEQYF
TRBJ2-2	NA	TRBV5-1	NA	TGCGCCAGCAGCTTGGTGCTCCGGGGCTACACCGGGGAGCTGTTTTTT	CASSLVLRGYTGELFF
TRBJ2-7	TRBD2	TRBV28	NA	TGTGCCAGCAGCCCTTCGGTAGGGCCGGGGGGGGAGCAGTACTTC	CASSPSVGPGGEQYF